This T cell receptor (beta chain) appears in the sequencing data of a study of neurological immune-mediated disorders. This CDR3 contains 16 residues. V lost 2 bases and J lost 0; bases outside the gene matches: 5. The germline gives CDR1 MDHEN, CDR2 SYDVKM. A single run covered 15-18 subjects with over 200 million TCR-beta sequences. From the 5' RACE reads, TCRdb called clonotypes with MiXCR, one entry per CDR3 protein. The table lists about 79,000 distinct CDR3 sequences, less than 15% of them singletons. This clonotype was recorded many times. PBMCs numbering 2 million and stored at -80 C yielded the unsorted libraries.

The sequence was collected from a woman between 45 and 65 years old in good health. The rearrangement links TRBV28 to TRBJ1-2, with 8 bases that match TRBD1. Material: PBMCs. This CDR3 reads CASSLTGGISNYGYTF. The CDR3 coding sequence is TGTGCCAGCAGTTTAACAGGGGGGATCTCTAACTATGGCTACACCTTC.